A single sample is the source of the 21 T cell receptor beta chains below, sequenced in a study of CD8 T cells in ankylosing spondylitis. TCRdb independently ran MiXCR on the 5' RACE reads; one entry per CDR3 protein. In the table there are roughly 91,000 distinct CDR3 sequences, roughly 8.3% of which are singletons. The sample was blood, either unsorted or a sorted T cell fraction (not recorded which). These receptors came from a male donor with ankylosing spondylitis or in good health (not recorded which).

The table lists this clonotype with many counts. J is TRBJ2-2 and V is TRBV25-1, with D hard to call. V was clipped by 4 bases and J by 1 base, with 7 bases between them. The CDR3 runs to 14 residues. Germline CDR1 is MGHDK and CDR2 is SYGVNS. Written as DNA, the CDR3 is TGTGCCAGCAGTGTCGTGGGGAACACCGGGGAGCTGTTTTTT. It specifies CASSVVGNTGELFF.

The sample holds many counts of this clonotype. This chain links TRBV14 with TRBJ2-3, with D hard to call. Germline V lookup: CDR1 SGHDN, CDR2 FVKESK. The length of the CDR3 is 15 residues. The V and J ends lost 4 bases and 5 bases respectively, with 16 bases between them. The CDR3 coding sequence is TGTGCCAGCAGCCCCGGACGAGGCCCCGGAGATACGCAGTATTTT. The encoded protein is CASSPGRGPGDTQYF.

This chain joins TRBV12-3 or TRBV12-4 and TRBJ1-2, with 7 bases matching TRBD1. Trimming at V came to 6 bases and at J to 4 bases, leaving 5 bases not matched to a gene. This CDR3 comprises 13 residues. In DNA, the CDR3 is TGTGCCAGCAGGGTACAGGGGAGCTATGGCTACACCTTC. It translates to CASRVQGSYGYTF.

The chain has TRBV14 and TRBJ2-2, with a possible D match to TRBD1 (6 bases). CDR1 is SGHDN, CDR2 FVKESK, per germline. CDR3 length: 15 amino acids. Trimming pared 2 bases from V and 4 bases from J, leaving 11 bases between. The CDR3 loop is CASSQRQGSTGELFF. The CDR3 DNA sequence: TGTGCCAGCAGCCAAAGGCAGGGGTCCACCGGGGAGCTGTTTTTT.

Only a few counts were recorded for this clonotype. V and J are TRBV6-2 or TRBV6-3 and TRBJ2-6; D remains unclear. Trimming left V 4 bases short and J 2 bases short, with 6 bases between. The CDR3 extends over 14 amino acids. Germline V lookup: CDR1 MNHEY, CDR2 SVGEGT. Written as DNA, the CDR3 is TGTGCCAGCAGTTCGTACACTGGGGCCAACGTCCTGACTTTC. It yields the protein CASSSYTGANVLTF.

This clonotype has ten or more counts. The chain links TRBV20-1 to TRBJ1-5; 9 bases fit TRBD1. The V segment lost 5 bases and the J segment 3 bases; nucleotides outside the gene matches: 8. This CDR3 has 15 amino acids. CDR1 and CDR2 (germline): DFQATT, SNEGSKA (reference sequence). The CDR3 sequence is CSARPGQGPNQPQHF. Here the CDR3 DNA reads TGCAGTGCTCGACCGGGACAGGGCCCCAATCAGCCCCAGCATTTT.

This clonotype has just a few counts. The rearrangement uses TRBV7-9 and TRBJ2-3; tentative D call: TRBD2 (5 bases). Germline V gene lookup returns CDR1 SEHNR and CDR2 FQNEAQ (reference sequence). The CDR3 spans 15 residues. The germline V and J ends were trimmed by 4 bases and 6 bases, with 17 bases remaining between them. CDR3 region: CASSSRGLARDTQYF. The DNA for the CDR3 is TGTGCCAGCAGCTCCAGAGGGCTAGCTCGGGATACGCAGTATTTT.

On this clonotype itself: A much larger clone lies one base from this, so it may be a read error. The chain uses TRBV7-7 and TRBJ2-3, with 7 bases that match TRBD2. The CDR3 totals 14 residues. The germline V gene has CDR1 SSHAT and CDR2 FNYEAQ (reference sequence). CDR3 bases: TGTGCTGGCTCGAACGGACTAGGGACTGATACGCAGTATTTT. This codes for CAGSNGLGTDTQYF. Full variable domain (rest looked up from reference TRBV7-7 and TRBJ2-3): GAGVSQSPRYKVTKRGQDVTLRCDPISSHATLYWYQQALGQGPEFLTYFNYEAQPDKSGLPSDRFSAERPEGSISTLTIQRTEQRDSAMYRCAGSNGLGTDTQYFGPGTRLTVL.

This clonotype was picked up many times. The CDR3 spells CASSPTRGGYTF. CDR3 bases: TGTGCCAGCAGCCCAACGAGGGGCGGCTACACCTTC. The chain uses TRBV11-3 and TRBJ1-2; TRBD1 is a possible D gene (5 bases). The CDR3 has 12 residues. V lost 5 bases to trimming and J lost 8 bases, with 12 bases between them. Looked up from germline, CDR1 is SGHNT and CDR2 is YENEEA.

About this clonotype: A much larger clonotype is one base distant, so this may be a read error. The chain joins TRBV7-2 to TRBJ2-1; D is uncertain. V lost 0 bases, J lost 4 bases, and 7 bases lay in between. Germline lookup yields CDR1 SGHTA and CDR2 FQGNSA. The length of the CDR3 is 14 residues. CDR3 sequence: CASSLARQYNEQFF. Here the CDR3 DNA reads TGTGCCAGCAGCTTAGCGAGACAATACAATGAGCAGTTCTTC.

This clonotype was counted between two and nine times. V gene TRBV7-2 combines with J gene TRBJ1-5; 9 bases fit TRBD1. The CDR3 extends over 15 amino acids. The germline V gene has CDR1 SGHTA and CDR2 FQGNSA. The ends lost 5 bases at V and 6 bases at J; junction bases unmatched: 8. The CDR3 DNA reads as TGTGCCAGCAGCAAGGACAGGGGTATCGGTCAGCCCCAGCATTTT. It yields the protein CASSKDRGIGQPQHF.

This clonotype showed up many times. V and J are TRBV4-3 and TRBJ1-4; a weak D match, TRBD1 (5 bases). CDR1 and CDR2 from the germline V gene are LGHNA and YSLEER. Trimming left V 2 bases short and J 0 bases short, with 13 bases between. CDR3 length: 17 residues. The CDR3 here is CASSQPPTGATNEKLFF. DNA of the CDR3: TGCGCCAGCAGCCAACCTCCCACAGGAGCAACTAATGAAAAACTGTTTTTT.

The chain employs TRBV20-1 and TRBJ2-5; D not resolved. The CDR3 has 12 amino acids. Germline V lookup: CDR1 DFQATT, CDR2 SNEGSKA (reference sequence). Trimming left V 4 bases short and J 1 base short, with 7 bases between. The CDR3 DNA reads as TGCAGTGCTATGCGGCTCCAAGAGACCCAGTACTTC. Encoded protein: CSAMRLQETQYF.

The genes are TRBV7-2 and TRBJ2-1; 9 nucleotides agree with TRBD2. The germline CDR1 and CDR2 sequences are SGHTA and FQGNSA. CDR3 length: 15 amino acids. The J segment lost 4 bases and the V segment lost 5 bases, leaving 6 bases of the junction unmatched. CDR3: CASSPTSGEYNEQFF. In DNA, the CDR3 is TGTGCCAGCAGCCCGACTAGCGGTGAATACAATGAGCAGTTCTTC.

This clonotype was observed at least ten times. The J gene is TRBJ2-1, the V gene TRBV3-1, with 8 bases matching TRBD1. The germline gives CDR1 LGHDT, CDR2 YNNKEL (reference sequence). The CDR3 covers 15 residues. The junction had 9 bases not matched to a gene; V was cut back by 7 bases and J by 4 bases. The CDR3 is CASTRQGPGYNEQFF. CDR3 nucleotide sequence: TGTGCCAGCACCCGACAGGGGCCAGGGTACAATGAGCAGTTCTTC.

In this sample, this clonotype turned up a few times. V usage is TRBV4-3 and J usage is TRBJ2-5; 9 nucleotides agree with TRBD2. This CDR3 spans 15 amino acids. CDR1 is LGHNA, CDR2 YSLEER, per germline. The trim removed 4 bases at V and 2 bases at J, leaving 5 bases unmatched. The CDR3 is CASSPRTSAQETQYF. DNA of the CDR3: TGCGCCAGCAGCCCCAGGACTAGCGCTCAAGAGACCCAGTACTTC.

This clonotype was counted between two and nine times. The rearrangement joins TRBV29-1 to TRBJ2-7; TRBD2 agrees at 11 bases. J gave up 7 bases and V 4 bases, and 0 bases lay outside the gene matches. Germline V gene data show CDR1 as SQVTM and CDR2 as ANQGSEA. The CDR3 is 11 residues long. CDR3 in amino acids: CSVGLAGEQYF. DNA for the CDR3: TGCAGCGTTGGACTAGCGGGAGAGCAGTACTTC.

This clonotype was seen ten or more times. This chain uses TRBV20-1 with TRBJ2-1, with a tentative D call TRBD2 (6 bases). Per germline, CDR1 DFQATT and CDR2 SNEGSKA (reference sequence). This CDR3 comprises 12 residues. Trimming removed 7 bases from V and 3 bases from J, with 10 bases in between. CDR3 protein: CSVEGNYNEQFF. CDR3 bases: TGCAGTGTGGAGGGTAACTACAATGAGCAGTTCTTC.

This clonotype was detected ten times or more. V gene TRBV6-2 or TRBV6-3 combines with J gene TRBJ2-1; 10 nucleotides line up with TRBD2. There are 16 residues in the CDR3. Germline V CDR1 and CDR2: MNHEY, SVGEGT. V was pared by 7 bases and J by 3 bases, with 9 bases of the junction left unmatched. CDR3 sequence (DNA): TGTGCCAGCAAGACGATAGCGGGAGGCATCTACAATGAGCAGTTCTTC. Translating it yields CASKTIAGGIYNEQFF.

This clonotype was seen at least ten times. This rearrangement joins TRBV4-2 to TRBJ2-2; D not resolved. This CDR3 is 14 amino acids long. Trimming cost V 1 base and J 1 base, with 4 bases left between them. Germline V gene sequence: CDR1 LGHNA, CDR2 YNFKEQ. CDR3 in DNA: TGTGCCAGCAGCCAAGGAAGGAACACCGGGGAGCTGTTTTTT. This translates into CASSQGRNTGELFF.

In this sample, this clonotype turned up many times. The chain is built from TRBV7-9 and TRBJ2-2; tentatively, D is TRBD2 (5 bases). The V gene lost 3 bases and the J gene lost 0 bases, with 8 bases spanning the gap. Germline lookup yields CDR1 SEHNR and CDR2 FQNEAQ (reference sequence). The CDR3 totals 15 residues. The chain's CDR3 is CASSFERPNTGELFF. In DNA form, the CDR3 reads TGTGCCAGCAGCTTTGAGCGGCCGAACACCGGGGAGCTGTTTTTT.